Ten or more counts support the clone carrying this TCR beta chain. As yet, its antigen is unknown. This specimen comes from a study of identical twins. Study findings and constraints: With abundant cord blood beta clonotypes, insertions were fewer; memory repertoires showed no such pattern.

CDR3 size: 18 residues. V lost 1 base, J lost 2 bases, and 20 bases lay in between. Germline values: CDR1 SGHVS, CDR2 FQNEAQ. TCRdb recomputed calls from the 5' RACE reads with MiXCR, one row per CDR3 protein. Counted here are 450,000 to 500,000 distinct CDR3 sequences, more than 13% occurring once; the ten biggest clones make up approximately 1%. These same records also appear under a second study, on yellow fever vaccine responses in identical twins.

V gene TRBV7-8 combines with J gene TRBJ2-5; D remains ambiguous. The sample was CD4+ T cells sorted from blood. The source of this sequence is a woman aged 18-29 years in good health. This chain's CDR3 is CASSLERLSVHPQETQYF. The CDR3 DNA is TGTGCCAGCAGCTTAGAACGCCTCAGTGTCCACCCACAAGAGACCCAGTACTTC.